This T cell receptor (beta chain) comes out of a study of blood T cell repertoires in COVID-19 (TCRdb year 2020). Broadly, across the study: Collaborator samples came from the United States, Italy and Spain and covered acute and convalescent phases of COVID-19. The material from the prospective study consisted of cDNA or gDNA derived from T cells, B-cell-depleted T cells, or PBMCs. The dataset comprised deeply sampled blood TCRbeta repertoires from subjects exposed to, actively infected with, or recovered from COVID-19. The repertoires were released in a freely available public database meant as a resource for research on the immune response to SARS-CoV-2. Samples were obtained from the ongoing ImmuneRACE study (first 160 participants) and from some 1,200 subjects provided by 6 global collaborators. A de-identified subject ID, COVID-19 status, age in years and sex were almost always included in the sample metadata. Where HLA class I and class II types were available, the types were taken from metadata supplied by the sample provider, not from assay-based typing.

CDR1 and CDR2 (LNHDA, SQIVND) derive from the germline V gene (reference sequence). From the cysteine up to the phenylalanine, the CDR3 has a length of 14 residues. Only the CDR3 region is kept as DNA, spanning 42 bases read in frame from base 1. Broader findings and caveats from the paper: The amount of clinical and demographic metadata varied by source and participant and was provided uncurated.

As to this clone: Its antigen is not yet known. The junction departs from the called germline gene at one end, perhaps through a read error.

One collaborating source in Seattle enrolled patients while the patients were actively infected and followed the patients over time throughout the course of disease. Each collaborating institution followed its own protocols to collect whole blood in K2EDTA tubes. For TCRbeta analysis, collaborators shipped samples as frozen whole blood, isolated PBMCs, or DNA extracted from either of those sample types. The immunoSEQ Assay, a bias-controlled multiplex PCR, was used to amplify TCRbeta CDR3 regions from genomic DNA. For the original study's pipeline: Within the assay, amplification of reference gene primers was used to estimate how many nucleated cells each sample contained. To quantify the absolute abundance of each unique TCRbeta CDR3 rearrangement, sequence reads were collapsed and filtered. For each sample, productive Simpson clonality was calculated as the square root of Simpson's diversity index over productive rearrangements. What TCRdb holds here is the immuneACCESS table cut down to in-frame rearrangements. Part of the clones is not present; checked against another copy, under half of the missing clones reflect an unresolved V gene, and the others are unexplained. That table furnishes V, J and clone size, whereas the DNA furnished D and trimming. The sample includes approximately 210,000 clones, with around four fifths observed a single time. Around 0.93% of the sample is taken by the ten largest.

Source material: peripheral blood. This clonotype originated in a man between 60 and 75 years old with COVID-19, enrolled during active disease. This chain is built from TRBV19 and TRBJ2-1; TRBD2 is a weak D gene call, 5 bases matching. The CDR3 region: CASRIAGIYNEQFF. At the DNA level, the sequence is TGTGCCAGTAGGATAGCCGGGATCTACAATGAGCAGTTCTTC.